These 12 T cell receptor beta chains came from one sample sequenced in a study of shared T cell receptors in the human thymus. Profiling relied on immunoSEQ multiplex PCR, and the TCRdb table lists in-frame clones only, not all of them. This table holds approximately 730,000 clones, approximately 85% found once. These sequences were also reported in another study, on human thymus T cells.

Sequenced sample: thymocytes. The receptor set was obtained from a girl in the first two years of life with a congenital heart defect.

This clone has only one observation. The CDR3 region has the DNA TGTGCCAGCAGTTTTTCAGGGGTGCGGGGCTACACCTTC. Translation gives CASSFSGVRGYTF. This chain joins TRBV27 and TRBJ1-2, with a weak D call TRBD1 (6 bases). Germline CDR1 MNHEY, CDR2 SMNVEV (reference sequence). Deletions cut 3 bases from V and 8 bases from J, with 13 bases between. This CDR3 has 13 residues.

The table lists this clone with a count of one. The junction does not match germline at one end; this may be a read error. Additional DNA sequences in this sample encode the identical CDR3. This rearrangement joins TRBV19 to TRBJ1-6, with 9 bases matching TRBD1. The length of the CDR3 is 13 residues. Germline-derived CDR1 and CDR2 are LNHDA and SQIVND (reference sequence). CDR3 in amino acids: CPRQGVYSSPLHF. Here the CDR3 DNA reads TGTCCGCGACAGGGGGTTTACAGTTCACCACTCCACTTT.

The V and J genes are TRBV21-1 and TRBJ1-2; the table's D call, TRBD1, was not checked against the DNA. TRBV21-1 is flagged as a pseudogene. This CDR3 has 16 residues. CDR3 in DNA: TGTGCCAGCAGCCCCGAGGAGGACAGTCCTAACTATGGCTACACCTTC. The encoded protein is CASSPEEDSPNYGYTF.

The chain joins TRBV28 to TRBJ1-1, with TRBD1 identical over 7 bases. Germline-derived CDR1 and CDR2 are MDHEN and SYDVKM. V shed 5 bases, J shed 0 bases, and the junction held 6 bases outside the gene matches. The CDR3 is 15 amino acids. In DNA, the CDR3 is TGTGCCAGCAGTCGACCGGGGACAGTGAACACTGAAGCTTTCTTT. Amino acid sequence: CASSRPGTVNTEAFF.

This chain's CDR3 is CASSSSSRRLIEGNTEAFF. The CDR3, as DNA: TGCGCCAGCAGCTCCTCTTCGCGCAGGCTAATTGAGGGGAACACTGAAGCTTTCTTT. V and J are TRBV4-1 and TRBJ1-1; the D is unclear. V shed 5 bases and J shed 1 base, with 26 bases lying between them. The CDR3 covers 19 residues. Germline CDR1 MGHRA, CDR2 YSYEKL.

The gene calls are TRBV14 and TRBJ2-7; possibly TRBD1 for D (5 bases). Per germline, CDR1 SGHDN and CDR2 FVKESK. The CDR3 runs to 15 residues. Deletions cut 6 bases from V and 5 bases from J, with 20 bases between. Here the CDR3 DNA reads TGTGCCAGCAGGAGGACGGGTCAGGGTCACGACGAGCAGTACTTC. Residues: CASRRTGQGHDEQYF.

The chain links TRBV7-2 to TRBJ2-5; weak D call: TRBD2 (7 bases). V gave up 4 bases and J gave up 0 bases, with 15 bases separating them. From germline, CDR1 is SGHTA and CDR2 FQGNSA. The CDR3 is 16 residues long. The CDR3 is CASSYRGGTHQETQYF. CDR3 bases: TGTGCCAGCAGCTATAGGGGGGGGACACACCAAGAGACCCAGTACTTC.

The chain couples TRBV25-1 to TRBJ2-1; 9 bases match TRBD2. Germline V gene sequence: CDR1 MGHDK, CDR2 SYGVNS. This CDR3 contains 15 residues. Trimming took 3 bases from V and 3 from J; bases not matched to a gene: 3. The CDR3 DNA sequence: TGTGCCAGCAGTGATCGGCGGGGGGGCTACAATGAGCAGTTCTTC. Translated: CASSDRRGGYNEQFF. Filled out from reference TRBV25-1 and TRBJ2-1, the complete variable domain reads EADIYQTPRYLVIGTGKKITLECSQTMGHDKMYWYQQDPGMELHLIHYSYGVNSTEKGDLSSESTVSRIRTEHFPLTLESARPSHTSQYLCASSDRRGGYNEQFFGPGTRLTVL.

The V call is TRBV15, the J call TRBJ1-6, with TRBD1 matching over 7 bases. CDR3 size: 17 residues. V dropped 5 bases and J dropped 3; count of bases not matched to a gene: 10. The germline CDR1 and CDR2 sequences are LNHNV and YYDKDF (reference sequence). CDR3 loop: CATSPDSTGFYNSPLHF. CDR3 nucleotide sequence: TGTGCCACCAGCCCAGACTCGACAGGGTTCTATAATTCACCCCTCCACTTT.

This clone was seen more than once but under ten times. The rearrangement uses TRBV19 and TRBJ1-1; D possibly corresponds to TRBD1 (6 bases). Trimming stripped 6 bases from V and 4 bases from J, with 18 bases between. This CDR3 is 15 amino acids long. Germline V gene lookup returns CDR1 LNHDA and CDR2 SQIVND (reference sequence). This CDR3 is CASSPLGQGTTEAFF. The CDR3 coding sequence is TGTGCCAGTAGCCCTCTCGGGCAGGGGACCACTGAAGCTTTCTTT.

The CDR3 loop is CASSPWDREPYGYTF. For the CDR3, the DNA is TGCGCCAGCAGCCCTTGGGACAGGGAGCCCTATGGCTACACCTTC. The chain carries TRBV4-1 and TRBJ1-2; 9 bases map to TRBD1. CDR3 length: 15 amino acids. Germline V gene lookup returns CDR1 MGHRA and CDR2 YSYEKL. V lost 4 bases to trimming and J lost 4 bases; unmatched junction nucleotides: 7.

Only a few counts were recorded for this clone. The rearrangement uses TRBV14 and TRBJ1-1, with a possible D match to TRBD1 (5 bases). Germline-derived CDR1 and CDR2 are SGHDN and FVKESK. The V and J ends lost 1 base and 1 base respectively, with 10 bases between them. This CDR3 comprises 15 residues. DNA of the CDR3: TGTGCCAGCAGCCAAGCGAGGCAGGGGAACACTGAAGCTTTCTTT. Translating gives CASSQARQGNTEAFF.